Detailed here is one T cell receptor beta chain. These data are taken from a study of blood T cells in healthy people across ages. With a J-beta primer mix and a sample-barcoded 5' primer, a second PCR ran 7 to 11 cycles. MiXCR, applied by TCRdb to the 5' RACE reads, yields one record per CDR3 protein. The sample includes 750,000 to 1,000,000 distinct CDR3 sequences, 25% to 35% of them seen just once. The germline CDR1 and CDR2 sequences are LGHNA and YNFKEQ. V lost 1 base and J 5 bases, leaving 8 bases between the germline ends. This CDR3 contains 14 residues. These same data were also listed under a study on T cells of mothers and their children.

The sequenced sample consisted of blood. J is TRBJ1-4 and V is TRBV4-2; D gene uncertain. The source is a woman aged 40 to 50 in good health. The CDR3 nucleotides are TGTGCCAGCAGCCAAGTGCTCCAAAATGAAAAACTGTTTTTT. Encoded protein: CASSQVLQNEKLFF.